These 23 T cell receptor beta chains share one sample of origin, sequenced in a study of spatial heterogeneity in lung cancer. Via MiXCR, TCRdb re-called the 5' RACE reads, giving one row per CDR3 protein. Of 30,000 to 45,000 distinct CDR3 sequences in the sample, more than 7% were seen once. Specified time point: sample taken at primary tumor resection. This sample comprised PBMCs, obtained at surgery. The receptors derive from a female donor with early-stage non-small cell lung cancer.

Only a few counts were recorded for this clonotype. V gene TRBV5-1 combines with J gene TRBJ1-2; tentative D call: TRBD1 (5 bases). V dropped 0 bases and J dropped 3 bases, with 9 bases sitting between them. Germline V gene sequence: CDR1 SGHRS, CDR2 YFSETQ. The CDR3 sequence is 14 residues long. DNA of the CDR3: TGCGCCAGCAGCTTGGCCGGGGGTTACTATGGCTACACCTTC. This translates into CASSLAGGYYGYTF.

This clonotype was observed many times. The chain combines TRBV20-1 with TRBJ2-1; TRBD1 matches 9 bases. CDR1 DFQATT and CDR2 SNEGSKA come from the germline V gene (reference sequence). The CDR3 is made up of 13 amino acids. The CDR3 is CNPGQGLNNEQFF. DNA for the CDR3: TGCAATCCGGGACAGGGCCTTAACAATGAGCAGTTCTTC.

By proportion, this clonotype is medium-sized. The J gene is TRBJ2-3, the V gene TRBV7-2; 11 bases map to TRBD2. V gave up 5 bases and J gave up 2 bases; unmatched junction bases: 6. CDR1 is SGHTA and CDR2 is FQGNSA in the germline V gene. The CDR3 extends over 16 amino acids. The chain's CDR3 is CASSPRLAGFTDTQYF. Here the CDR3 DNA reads TGTGCCAGCAGCCCCCGACTAGCGGGGTTCACAGATACGCAGTATTTT.

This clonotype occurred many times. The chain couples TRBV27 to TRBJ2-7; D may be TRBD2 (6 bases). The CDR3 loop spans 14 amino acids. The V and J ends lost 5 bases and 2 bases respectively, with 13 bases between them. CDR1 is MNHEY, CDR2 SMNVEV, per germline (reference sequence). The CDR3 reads CASSRGLVAYEQYF. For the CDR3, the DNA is TGTGCCAGCAGTAGGGGACTGGTAGCCTACGAGCAGTACTTC.

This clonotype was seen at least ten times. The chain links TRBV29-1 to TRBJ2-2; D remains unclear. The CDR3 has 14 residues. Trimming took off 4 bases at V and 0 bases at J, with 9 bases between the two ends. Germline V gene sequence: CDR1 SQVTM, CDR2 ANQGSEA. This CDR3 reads CSVVRESNTGELFF. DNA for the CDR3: TGCAGCGTTGTGCGCGAATCGAACACCGGGGAGCTGTTTTTT.

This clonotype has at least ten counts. The CDR3 is CASSRRVSAGGDNEQFF. DNA for the CDR3: TGTGCCAGCAGTAGACGGGTGAGCGCGGGAGGGGACAATGAGCAGTTCTTC. This chain uses TRBV6-2 or TRBV6-3 with TRBJ2-1, with 9 bases identical to TRBD2. Germline lookup yields CDR1 MNHEY and CDR2 SVGEGT. The V and J ends lost 5 bases and 5 bases, in that order; junction bases with no gene match: 13. The CDR3 runs to 17 residues.

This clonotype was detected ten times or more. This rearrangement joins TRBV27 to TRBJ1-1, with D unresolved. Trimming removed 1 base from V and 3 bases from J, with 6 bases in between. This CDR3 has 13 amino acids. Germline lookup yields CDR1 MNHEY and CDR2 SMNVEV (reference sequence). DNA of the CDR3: TGTGCCAGCAGTTTATGGAGGGACACTGAAGCTTTCTTT. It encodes CASSLWRDTEAFF.

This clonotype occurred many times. The CDR3 loop reads CASSSAETDTQYF. In DNA, the CDR3 is TGTGCCAGCAGTTCAGCAGAGACAGATACGCAGTATTTT. This rearrangement joins TRBV6-5 to TRBJ2-3; D is undetermined. V was cut by 4 bases and J by 3 bases, with 8 bases left in between. This CDR3 has 13 residues. In germline, CDR1 is MNHEY, CDR2 SVGAGI.

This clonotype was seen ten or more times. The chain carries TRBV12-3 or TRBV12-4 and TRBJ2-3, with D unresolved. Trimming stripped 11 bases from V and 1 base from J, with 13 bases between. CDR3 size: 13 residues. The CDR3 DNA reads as TGTGCCGTCCGCTCCCGTGGCACAGATACGCAGTATTTT. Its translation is CAVRSRGTDTQYF.

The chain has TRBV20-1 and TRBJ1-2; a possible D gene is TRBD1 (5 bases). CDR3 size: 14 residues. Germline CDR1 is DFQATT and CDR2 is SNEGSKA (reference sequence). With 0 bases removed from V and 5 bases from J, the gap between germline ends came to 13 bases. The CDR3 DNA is TGCAGTGCTAGAGATTCGACAGAATTATATGGCTACACCTTC. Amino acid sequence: CSARDSTELYGYTF.

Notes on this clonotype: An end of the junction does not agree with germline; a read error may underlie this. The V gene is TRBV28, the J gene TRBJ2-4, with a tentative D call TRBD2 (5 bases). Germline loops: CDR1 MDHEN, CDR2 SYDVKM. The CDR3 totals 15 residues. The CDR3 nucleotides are TGTGCCAGCAGTTCAGCGTTTCTAGCCAAAAACATTCGGTACTTC. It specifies CASSSAFLAKNIRYF. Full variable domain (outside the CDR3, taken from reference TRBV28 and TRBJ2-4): DVKVTQSSRYLVKRTGEKVFLECVQDMDHENMFWYRQDPGLGLRLIYFSYDVKMKEKGDIPEGYSVSREKKERFSLILESASTNQTSMYLCASSSAFLAKNIRYFGAGTRLSVL.

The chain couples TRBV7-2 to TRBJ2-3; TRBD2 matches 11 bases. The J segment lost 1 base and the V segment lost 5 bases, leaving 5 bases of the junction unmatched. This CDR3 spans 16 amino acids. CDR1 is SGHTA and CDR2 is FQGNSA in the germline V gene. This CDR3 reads CASSIWGLAGTDTQYF. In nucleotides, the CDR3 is TGTGCCAGCAGCATATGGGGACTAGCGGGCACAGATACGCAGTATTTT.

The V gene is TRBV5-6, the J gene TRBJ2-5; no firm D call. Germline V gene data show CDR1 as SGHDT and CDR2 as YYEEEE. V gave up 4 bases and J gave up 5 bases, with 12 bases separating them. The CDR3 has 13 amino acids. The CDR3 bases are TGTGCCAGCAGCCCCGACGGGTCGGAGACCCAGTACTTC. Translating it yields CASSPDGSETQYF. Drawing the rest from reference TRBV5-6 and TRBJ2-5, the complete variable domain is DAGVTQSPTHLIKTRGQQVTLRCSPKSGHDTVSWYQQALGQGPQFIFQYYEEEERQRGNFPDRFSGHQFPNYSSELNVNALLLGDSALYLCASSPDGSETQYFGPGTRLLVL.

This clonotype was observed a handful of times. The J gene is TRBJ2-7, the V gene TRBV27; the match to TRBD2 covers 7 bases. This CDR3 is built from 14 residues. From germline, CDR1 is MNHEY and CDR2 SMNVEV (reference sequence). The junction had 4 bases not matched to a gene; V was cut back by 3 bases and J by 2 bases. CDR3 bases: TGTGCCAGCAGTTTCGGAGCGGGAACCTACGAGCAGTACTTC. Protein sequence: CASSFGAGTYEQYF.

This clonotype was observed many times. CDR3 nucleotide sequence: TGTGCCAGCAGTTTATCCCGGGACAGTTGGGAAAAACTGTTTTTT. Its translation is CASSLSRDSWEKLFF. V is TRBV6-5 and J is TRBJ1-4; 7 bases are a match to TRBD1. J was trimmed by 8 bases and V by 4 bases; bases with no gene match: 10. This CDR3 is built from 15 residues. Germline CDR1 is MNHEY and CDR2 is SVGAGI.

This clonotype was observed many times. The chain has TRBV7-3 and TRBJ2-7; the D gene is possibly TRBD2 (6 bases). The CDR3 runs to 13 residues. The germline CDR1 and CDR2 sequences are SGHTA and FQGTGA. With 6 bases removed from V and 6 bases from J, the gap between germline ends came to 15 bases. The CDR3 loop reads CASSRWTNGEQYF. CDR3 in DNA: TGTGCCAGCAGTCGTTGGACTAACGGCGAGCAGTACTTC. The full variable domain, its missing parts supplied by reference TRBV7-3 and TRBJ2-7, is GAGVSQTPSNKVTEKGKYVELRCDPISGHTALYWYRQSLGQGPEFLIYFQGTGAADDSGLPNDRFFAVRPEGSVSTLKIQRTERGDSAVYLCASSRWTNGEQYFGPGTRLTVT.

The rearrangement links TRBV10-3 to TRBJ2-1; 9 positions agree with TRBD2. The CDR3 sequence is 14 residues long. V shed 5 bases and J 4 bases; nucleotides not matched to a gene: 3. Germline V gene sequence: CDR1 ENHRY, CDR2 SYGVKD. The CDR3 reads CAISMTSGYNEQFF. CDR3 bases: TGTGCCATCAGTATGACTAGCGGTTACAATGAGCAGTTCTTC.

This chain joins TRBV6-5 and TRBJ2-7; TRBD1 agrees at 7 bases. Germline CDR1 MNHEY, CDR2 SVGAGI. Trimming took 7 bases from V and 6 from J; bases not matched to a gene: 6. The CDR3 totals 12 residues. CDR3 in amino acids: CASTGTALEQYF. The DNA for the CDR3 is TGTGCCAGCACTGGGACAGCGCTCGAGCAGTACTTC.

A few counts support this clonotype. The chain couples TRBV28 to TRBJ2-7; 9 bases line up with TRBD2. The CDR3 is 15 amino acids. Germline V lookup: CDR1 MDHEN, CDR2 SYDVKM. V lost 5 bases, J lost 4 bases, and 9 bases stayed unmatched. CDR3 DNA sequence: TGTGCCAGCAGTAGACCCCATAGCGGGGGATACGAGCAGTACTTC. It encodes CASSRPHSGGYEQYF.

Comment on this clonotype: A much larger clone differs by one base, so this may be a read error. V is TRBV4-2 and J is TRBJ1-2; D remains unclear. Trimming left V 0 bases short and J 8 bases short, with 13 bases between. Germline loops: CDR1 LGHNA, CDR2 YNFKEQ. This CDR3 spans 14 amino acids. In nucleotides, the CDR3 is TGTGCCAGCAGCCAAGAGACACGGGGAAGGGGCTACACCTTC. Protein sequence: CASSQETRGRGYTF.

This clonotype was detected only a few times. For the CDR3, the DNA is TGTGCCAGCTTAGACAGTCTTAGCAATCAGCCCCAGCATTTT. Translated: CASLDSLSNQPQHF. The chain carries TRBV2 and TRBJ1-5; perhaps TRBD1 as D (5 bases). Germline V gene sequence: CDR1 SNHLY, CDR2 FYNNEI. The CDR3 loop spans 14 amino acids. Deletions cut 8 bases from V and 0 bases from J, with 11 bases between.

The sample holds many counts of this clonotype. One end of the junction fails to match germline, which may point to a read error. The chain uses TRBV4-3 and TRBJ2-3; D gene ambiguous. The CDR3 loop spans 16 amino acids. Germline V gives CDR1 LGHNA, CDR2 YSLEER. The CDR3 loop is CASSQDPWIGTNTQYF. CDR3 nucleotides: TGCGCCAGCAGCCAAGACCCATGGATAGGCACAAATACGCAGTATTTT.

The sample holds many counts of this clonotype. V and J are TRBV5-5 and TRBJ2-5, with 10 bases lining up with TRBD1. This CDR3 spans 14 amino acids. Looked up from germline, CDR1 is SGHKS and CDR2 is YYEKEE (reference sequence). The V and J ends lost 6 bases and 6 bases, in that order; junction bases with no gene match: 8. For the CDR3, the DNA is TGTGCCAGCATAACCGGGACAGGGGAGAAGACCCAGTACTTC. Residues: CASITGTGEKTQYF.